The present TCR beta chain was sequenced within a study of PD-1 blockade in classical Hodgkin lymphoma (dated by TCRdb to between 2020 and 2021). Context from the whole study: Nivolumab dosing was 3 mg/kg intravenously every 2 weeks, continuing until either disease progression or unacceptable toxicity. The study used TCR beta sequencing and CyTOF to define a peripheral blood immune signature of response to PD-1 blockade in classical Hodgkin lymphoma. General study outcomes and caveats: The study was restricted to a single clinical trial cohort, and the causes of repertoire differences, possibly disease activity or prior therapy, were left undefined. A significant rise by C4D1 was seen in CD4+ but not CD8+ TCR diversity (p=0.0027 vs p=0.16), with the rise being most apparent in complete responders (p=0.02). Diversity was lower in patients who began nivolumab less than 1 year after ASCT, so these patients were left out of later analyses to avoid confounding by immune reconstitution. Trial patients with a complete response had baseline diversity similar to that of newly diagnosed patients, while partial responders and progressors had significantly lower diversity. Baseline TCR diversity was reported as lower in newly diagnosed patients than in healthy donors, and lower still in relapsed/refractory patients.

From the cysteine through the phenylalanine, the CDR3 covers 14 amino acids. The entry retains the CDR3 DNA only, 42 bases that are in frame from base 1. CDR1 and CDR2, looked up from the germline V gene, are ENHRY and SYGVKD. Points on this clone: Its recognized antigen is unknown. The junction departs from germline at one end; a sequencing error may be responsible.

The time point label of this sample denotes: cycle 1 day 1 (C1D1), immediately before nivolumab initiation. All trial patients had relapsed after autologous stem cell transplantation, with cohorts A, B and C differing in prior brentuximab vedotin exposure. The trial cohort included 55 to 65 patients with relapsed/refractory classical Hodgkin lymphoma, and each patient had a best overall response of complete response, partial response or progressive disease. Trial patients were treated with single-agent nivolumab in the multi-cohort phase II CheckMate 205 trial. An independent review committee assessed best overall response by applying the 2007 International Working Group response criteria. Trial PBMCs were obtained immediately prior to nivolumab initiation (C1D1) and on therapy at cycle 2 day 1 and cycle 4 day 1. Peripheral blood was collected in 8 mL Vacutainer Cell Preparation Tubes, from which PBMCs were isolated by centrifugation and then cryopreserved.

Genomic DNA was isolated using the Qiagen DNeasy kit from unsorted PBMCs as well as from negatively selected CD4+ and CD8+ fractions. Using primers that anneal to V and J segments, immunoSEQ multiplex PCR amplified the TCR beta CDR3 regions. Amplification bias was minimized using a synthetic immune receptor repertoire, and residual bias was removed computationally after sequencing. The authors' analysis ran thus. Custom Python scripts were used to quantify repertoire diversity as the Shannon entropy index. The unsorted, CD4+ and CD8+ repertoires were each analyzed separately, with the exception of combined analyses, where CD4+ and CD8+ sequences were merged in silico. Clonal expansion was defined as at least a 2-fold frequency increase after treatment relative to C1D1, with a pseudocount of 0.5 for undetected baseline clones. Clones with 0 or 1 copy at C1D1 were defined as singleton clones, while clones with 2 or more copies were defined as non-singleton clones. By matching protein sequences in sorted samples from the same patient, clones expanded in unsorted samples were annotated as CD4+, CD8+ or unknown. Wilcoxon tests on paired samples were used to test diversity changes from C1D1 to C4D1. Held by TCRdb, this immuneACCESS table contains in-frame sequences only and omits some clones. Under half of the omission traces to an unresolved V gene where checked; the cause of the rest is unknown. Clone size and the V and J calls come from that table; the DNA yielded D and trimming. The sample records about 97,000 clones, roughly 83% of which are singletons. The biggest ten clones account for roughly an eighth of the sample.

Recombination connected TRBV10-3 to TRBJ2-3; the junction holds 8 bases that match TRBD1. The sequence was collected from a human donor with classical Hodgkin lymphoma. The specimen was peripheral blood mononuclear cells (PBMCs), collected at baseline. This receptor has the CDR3 CASSMDRAADTQYF. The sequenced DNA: TGTGCCAGCAGTATGGACAGGGCTGCAGATACGCAGTATTTT.